The 20 T cell receptor beta chains listed next were all sequenced from one sample in a study of shared clonotypes between healthy human individuals. Repertoires were generated with immunoSEQ multiplex PCR, while TCRdb's copy carries only in-frame clones and drops some. The table includes fewer than 1.6 million clones, less than 99% detected once. Sequencing was done on a sample of naive CD4+ T cells sorted from blood. Subset of the sample: CD45RA+ positively selected. The receptors were gathered from a man younger than 45 in good health.

V gene TRBV6-1 combines with J gene TRBJ2-3, with D possibly TRBD2 on 5 matching bases. V shed 2 bases and J shed 1 base, with 10 bases lying between them. Germline CDR1 is MNHNS and CDR2 is SASEGT. CDR3 length: 15 residues. The CDR3 reads CASSELAWGTDTQYF. The DNA for the CDR3 is TGTGCCAGCAGTGAATTAGCGTGGGGCACAGATACGCAGTATTTT.

This chain links TRBV21-1 with TRBJ1-4. TRBV21-1 has pseudogene status. The CDR3 runs to 15 residues. CDR3 region: CASSKGGRPLEKLFF. The CDR3 region has the DNA TGTGCCAGCAGCAAAGGAGGCAGACCCCTTGAAAAACTGTTTTTT.

The chain is built from TRBV7-2 and TRBJ2-7, with a possible D match to TRBD2 (6 bases). Germline CDR1 SGHTA, CDR2 FQGNSA. With 3 bases removed from V and 4 bases from J, the gap between germline ends came to 13 bases. This CDR3 contains 14 residues. The CDR3 spells CASSFARERYEQYF. The CDR3 coding sequence is TGTGCCAGCAGCTTCGCTCGGGAGAGGTACGAGCAGTACTTC.

The rearrangement uses TRBV28 and TRBJ2-7, with a tentative D call TRBD1 (6 bases). V lost 5 bases and J lost 4, with 15 bases in between. The CDR3 is made up of 14 amino acids. Germline V CDR1 and CDR2: MDHEN, SYDVKM. CDR3 nucleotides: TGTGCCAGCAGTCGGTCAGGGGTAAGGTACGAGCAGTACTTC. The encoded protein is CASSRSGVRYEQYF.

The rearrangement uses TRBV6-5 and TRBJ2-1; TRBD2 is a possible D gene (6 bases). The CDR3 has 12 residues. The V gene's germline CDR1 is MNHEY and CDR2 SVGAGI. V dropped 5 bases and J dropped 13 bases, with 15 bases sitting between them. The DNA of the CDR3 is TGTGCCAGCAGTCCCGGTCTAGCGTTTCAGTTCTTC. Residues: CASSPGLAFQFF.

Only one count was recorded for this clone. The V gene is TRBV5-5, the J gene TRBJ2-7; unclear D gene. The CDR3 totals 13 residues. Trimming pared 0 bases from V and 2 bases from J, leaving 6 bases between. The germline gives CDR1 SGHKS, CDR2 YYEKEE (reference sequence). The CDR3 sequence is CASSLVSAYEQYF. The DNA for the CDR3 is TGTGCCAGCAGCTTGGTATCAGCCTACGAGCAGTACTTC.

The chain is built from TRBV19 and TRBJ1-5; the match to TRBD1 covers 7 bases. There are 15 residues in the CDR3. The junction had 7 bases not matched to a gene; V was cut back by 6 bases and J by 2 bases. The germline CDR1 and CDR2 sequences are LNHDA and SQIVND (reference sequence). CDR3 DNA: TGTGCCAGTAGACCGACAGGGAAGGGCAATCAGCCCCAGCATTTT. Its translation is CASRPTGKGNQPQHF. Complete variable domain (other parts from reference TRBV19 and TRBJ1-5): DGGITQSPKYLFRKEGQNVTLSCEQNLNHDAMYWYRQDPGQGLRLIYYSQIVNDFQKGDIAEGYSVSREKKESFPLTVTSAQKNPTAFYLCASRPTGKGNQPQHFGDGTRLSIL.

In regard to this clone: One end of the junction varies from germline; a read error may be responsible. The rearrangement joins TRBV7-9 to TRBJ1-3, with D unresolved. The germline V gene has CDR1 SEHNR and CDR2 FQNEAQ (reference sequence). CDR3 length: 10 amino acids. The CDR3 region has the DNA TGTGCCAGCGCTGGAAACGCCATATATTTT. Its protein is CASAGNAIYF.

CDR3 residues: CASSGSGVETQYF. In nucleotides, the CDR3 is TGTGCCAGCAGTGGGTCGGGGGTAGAGACCCAGTACTTC. The gene calls are TRBV2 and TRBJ2-5; a possible D gene is TRBD2 (6 bases). V was pared by 4 bases and J by 4 bases, with 10 bases between. There are 13 residues in the CDR3. CDR1 and CDR2 (germline): SNHLY, FYNNEI.

V usage is TRBV2 and J usage is TRBJ1-5; D call uncertain. V was pared by 3 bases and J by 5 bases, with 11 bases between. Germline loops: CDR1 SNHLY, CDR2 FYNNEI. This CDR3 has 14 residues. CDR3 protein: CASSESGSYQPQHF. The CDR3 region has the DNA TGTGCCAGCAGTGAGTCGGGCAGCTATCAGCCCCAGCATTTT.

The chain recombines TRBV18 with TRBJ2-6, with TRBD2 identical over 9 bases. Germline V gene lookup returns CDR1 KGHSH and CDR2 LQKENI. V was clipped by 1 base and J by 0 bases; unmatched bases: 4. The CDR3 is 18 residues long. The CDR3: CASSPRKREDSGANVLTF. The CDR3 region has the DNA TGTGCCAGCTCACCACGGAAGCGGGAGGACTCTGGGGCCAACGTCCTGACTTTC.

This clone was found once. The CDR3, as DNA: TGTGCCAGCAGCTTAGCCCTAGCGGGAGGGGATCGATACTTC. Translating gives CASSLALAGGDRYF. This rearrangement joins TRBV11-2 to TRBJ2-7, with TRBD2 identical over 12 bases. V trimming: 1 base; J trimming: 13 bases; junction bases outside the gene matches: 8. The germline V gene has CDR1 SGHAT and CDR2 FQNNGV. The CDR3 totals 14 residues.

The chain joins TRBV5-6 to TRBJ2-7; D may match TRBD1 or TRBD2 (5 bases each). V lost 5 bases to trimming and J lost 3 bases, with 18 bases between them. Germline-derived CDR1 and CDR2 are SGHDT and YYEEEE. The CDR3 length is 15 residues. CDR3 amino acids: CASSFPGPTFYEQYF. In DNA, the CDR3 is TGTGCCAGCAGTTTTCCGGGACCAACGTTCTACGAGCAGTACTTC.

This clone has just one count. This chain uses TRBV5-5 with TRBJ1-1, with a possible D match to TRBD1 (5 bases). V was pared by 4 bases and J by 0 bases, with 13 bases between. The CDR3 sequence is 15 residues long. Per germline, CDR1 SGHKS and CDR2 YYEKEE (reference sequence). This CDR3 reads CASSRGQLMNTEAFF. The CDR3 coding sequence is TGTGCCAGCAGCCGGGGCCAGCTGATGAACACTGAAGCTTTCTTT.

V usage is TRBV30 and J usage is TRBJ2-7; 11 bases match TRBD1. Germline V CDR1 and CDR2: GTSNPN, SVGIG (reference sequence). V dropped 5 bases and J dropped 3; count of bases not matched to a gene: 6. The CDR3 extends over 14 amino acids. The CDR3 region has the DNA TGTGCCTGGGACCCGGGGACAGGGGGCTACGAGCAGTACTTC. This translates into CAWDPGTGGYEQYF. The complete variable domain, with remaining parts taken from reference TRBV30 and TRBJ2-7, reads SQTIHQWPATLVQPVGSPLSLECTVEGTSNPNLYWYRQAAGRGLQLLFYSVGIGQISSEVPQNLSASRPQDRQFILSSKKLLLSDSGFYLCAWDPGTGGYEQYFGPGTRLTVT.

This clone was found once. This chain joins TRBV18 and TRBJ1-5; unclear D gene. This CDR3 region has 16 residues. Deletions cut 3 bases from V and 1 base from J, with 13 bases between. Germline assignment: CDR1 KGHSH and CDR2 LQKENI. The DNA of the CDR3 is TGTGCCAGCTCACCCCAGCGGGCGCGGAGCAATCAGCCCCAGCATTTT. Its translation: CASSPQRARSNQPQHF.

The J gene is TRBJ2-2, the V gene TRBV13; D gene unclear. From germline, CDR1 is PRHDT and CDR2 FYEKMQ (reference sequence). The CDR3 length is 18 residues. V lost 2 bases to trimming and J lost 1 base, with 17 bases between them. The CDR3: CASSLNFGRGKNTGELFF. CDR3 bases: TGTGCCAGCAGCTTAAATTTTGGCAGAGGCAAGAACACCGGGGAGCTGTTTTTT.

The genes are TRBV18 and TRBJ2-1; D may be TRBD2 (5 bases). This CDR3 contains 13 residues. Germline V gene data show CDR1 as KGHSH and CDR2 as LQKENI. Trimming stripped 2 bases from V and 5 bases from J, with 7 bases between. The CDR3 reads CASSPGEHNEQFF. In nucleotides, the CDR3 is TGTGCCAGCTCACCAGGGGAGCACAATGAGCAGTTCTTC.

In DNA form, the CDR3 reads TGTGCCAGCAGCTTAGTAGCGGGGAAGGATGAAGCTTTCTTT. The encoded protein is CASSLVAGKDEAFF. The chain links TRBV7-9 to TRBJ1-1; D is undetermined. V was shortened by 1 base and J by 7 bases, with 13 bases between the two germline ends. CDR3 length: 14 residues. CDR1 is SEHNR and CDR2 is FQNEAQ in the germline V gene (reference sequence).

This rearrangement joins TRBV5-6 to TRBJ1-4; 8 nucleotides match TRBD1. The CDR3 is made up of 19 amino acids. The germline V gene has CDR1 SGHDT and CDR2 YYEEEE. The V segment lost 3 bases and the J segment 0 bases; nucleotides outside the gene matches: 13. The CDR3 protein is CASSSSRTGLGATNEKLFF. The CDR3 DNA is TGTGCCAGCAGCTCCTCCCGGACAGGGCTGGGTGCAACTAATGAAAAACTGTTTTTT.